This TCR beta chain comes out of a study of blood T cell repertoires in COVID-19. At the level of the study: Sources were T cells, B-cell-depleted T cells, or PBMCs; the material itself was cDNA or gDNA.

Original handling: By means of reference gene primer amplification, nucleated cell counts were estimated. Sequencing was performed with immunoSEQ multiplex PCR; in TCRdb, only in-frame clones are kept and a portion is missing. Clone size and the V and J calls come from that table; the DNA yielded D and trimming. The sample carries approximately 50,000 clones, 90% recorded once. There are 14 residues in the CDR3. Per the germline V gene, CDR1 is SGHRS and CDR2 is YFSETQ. Trimming stripped 6 bases from V and 5 bases from J, with 17 bases between. Sequenced input: peripheral blood. This sequence originates from a human donor in a cohort sampled during active COVID-19. The chain combines TRBV5-1 with TRBJ1-1; tentative D call: TRBD1 (5 bases). The CDR3 reads CASIQDTGRTEAFF. The CDR3 coding sequence is TGCGCCAGCATACAGGACACCGGACGGACTGAAGCTTTCTTT.